The T cell receptor beta chain under discussion was sequenced for a study of blood T cell repertoires in COVID-19. Methods used by the authors: The assay estimated nucleated cells by amplifying reference gene primers. The repertoire was sequenced with immunoSEQ multiplex PCR; TCRdb's copy has only in-frame clones and lacks some. V, J and clone size derive from that table, while D and trimming were established from the DNA sequence. The table includes roughly 190,000 clones, approximately 94% detected once. The junction had 7 bases not matched to a gene; V was cut back by 0 bases and J by 6 bases. This CDR3 comprises 16 residues. Germline V gene data show CDR1 as MNHEY and CDR2 as SVGAGI.

Material: peripheral blood. This receptor was obtained from a man aged 30 to 39 with COVID-19, enrolled during active disease. This chain connects TRBV6-5 to TRBJ2-1, with TRBD2 identical over 8 bases. The CDR3 region is CASSYSFAGGINEQFF. CDR3 bases: TGTGCCAGCAGTTACTCGTTTGCGGGGGGTATCAATGAGCAGTTCTTC.